The clone carrying this T cell receptor beta chain was seen only a few times. The sample belongs to a study of T-cell memory formation after mild COVID-19. As for the study in general: Across donors, TCR clusters were largely donor specific.

Germline V gene lookup returns CDR1 LGHDT and CDR2 YNNKEL (reference sequence). The CDR3 loop spans 14 amino acids. The germline V and J ends were trimmed by 0 bases and 0 bases, with 0 bases remaining between them. TCRdb itself ran the 5' RACE reads through MiXCR, one entry per CDR3 protein. Of about 210,000 distinct CDR3 sequences in the sample, 10% to 13% are singletons; the top ten hold approximately 3%. J is TRBJ2-6 and V is TRBV3-1; D uncertain. This receptor was identified in a man between 18 and 35 years old who had mild COVID-19 (a few samples of this study predate the infection). Cell type and time point are not known. The sample was PBMCs or a T cell subset sorted from them (not recorded which). The CDR3: CASSQDSGANVLTF. The CDR3 DNA follows: TGTGCCAGCAGCCAAGACTCTGGGGCCAACGTCCTGACTTTC.